Sequencing of this T cell receptor beta chain was carried out in a study of T cells in Graves' hyperthyroidism and ophthalmopathy. Study results and limitations: Expanded thyroid clonotypes (above 0.001) were mostly also found in blood.

This clonotype has more than one count but fewer than ten. Its antigen is unidentified. Amplification targeted TCR beta CDR3 regions from RNA transcripts. The HTBI primer set served for first-round RT-PCR of the TCR CDR3. One entry per CDR3 protein, called by TCRdb with MiXCR from the multiplex PCR reads. This table holds some 510,000 distinct CDR3 sequences, around 21% found once. Newly diagnosed hyperthyroidism, duration under 2 months, in patients aged 18 to 65. Sequencing was done on a sample of blood. The origin of this receptor is a man aged 18 to 35 with Graves' hyperthyroidism.

CDR3 loop: CASTAGATKNIQYF. The CDR3 DNA is TGCGCCAGCACGGCAGGAGCAACCAAAAACATTCAGTACTTC. The chain combines TRBV5-1 with TRBJ2-4; D is uncertain. The ends were cut back, 6 bases at V and 2 bases at J, with 12 bases in the middle. CDR3 length: 14 amino acids. Germline CDR1 reads SGHRS; CDR2 reads YFSETQ.